A selection of T cell receptor beta chains follows, all from one sample in a study of T cells in Graves' hyperthyroidism and ophthalmopathy. TCRdb recomputed calls from the multiplex PCR reads with MiXCR, one row per CDR3 protein. This table has around 580,000 distinct CDR3 sequences, more than 45% appearing once. Sequences were obtained from peripheral blood or thyroid tissue (not recorded which). The receptors were gathered from a woman between 18 and 30 years old with Graves' hyperthyroidism. The CDR3 runs from the conserved cysteine through the conserved F or W. Fields, in order: D gene, J gene, clone size, V gene, CDR3 length, CDR3 protein, CDR3 DNA. The D gene is left open where the match is weak. Only part of the rows carry a size: once, few, many, or a class if the clone is expanded.

. | TRBJ1-2 | . | TRBV20-1 | 14 | CSASLKAETYGYTF | TGCAGTGCTAGTCTTAAGGCAGAGACCTATGGCTACACCTTC
. | TRBJ2-2 | . | TRBV9 | 17 | CASSDHRDTPEGGELFF | TGTGCCAGCAGCGACCATAGGGACACTCCTGAGGGCGGGGAGCTGTTTTTT
. | TRBJ1-1 | . | TRBV7-9 | 14 | CASSQPGGGPEAFF | TGTGCCAGCAGCCAACCGGGGGGGGGGCCTGAAGCTTTCTTT
. | TRBJ1-2 | . | TRBV7-2 | 14 | CASSPRGESYGYTF | TGTGCCAGCAGCCCAAGAGGGGAGAGCTATGGCTACACCTTC
TRBD2 | TRBJ2-7 | many | TRBV6-5 | 13 | CASSSREGHEQYF | TGTGCCAGCAGTTCGCGGGAGGGGCACGAGCAGTACTTC
TRBD1 | TRBJ2-5 | few | TRBV7-9 | 14 | CASSLGTGENEQYF | TGTGCCAGCAGCTTAGGGACAGGGGAGAATGAGCAGTACTTC
TRBD2 | TRBJ2-7 | many | TRBV29-1 | 14 | CSVVGTSGSYEQYF | TGCAGCGTCGTAGGGACTAGCGGAAGTTACGAGCAGTACTTC
. | TRBJ2-1 | . | TRBV19 | 13 | CASSIGVYNEQFF | TGTGCCAGTAGTATAGGGGTGTACAATGAGCAGTTCTTC
. | TRBJ1-5 | . | TRBV29-1 | 13 | CSVEGSGNQPQHF | TGCAGCGTTGAAGGGAGTGGCAATCAGCCCCAGCATTTT
. | TRBJ1-5 | many | TRBV5-6 | 15 | CASSLTGYHNQPQHF | TGTGCCAGCAGCTTGACAGGTTACCACAATCAGCCCCAGCATTTT
. | TRBJ2-3 | . | TRBV19 | 15 | CASSISGTTGNTQYF | TGTGCCAGTAGTATCTCTGGGACCACAGGGAATACGCAGTATTTT
TRBD2 | TRBJ2-4 | . | TRBV29-1 | 19 | CSVSLAGGSGGLAKNIQYF | TGCAGCGTCTCACTAGCGGGAGGGTCCGGGGGATTAGCCAAAAACATTCAGTACTTC
. | TRBJ1-2 | many | TRBV4-2 | 14 | CASSQDRAKYGYTF | TGTGCCAGCAGCCAAGACAGGGCTAAATATGGCTACACCTTC
TRBD1 | TRBJ1-2 | . | TRBV25-1 | 17 | CASSEIGRDRGGYGYTF | TGTGCCAGCAGTGAAATCGGCCGGGACAGGGGGGGATATGGCTACACCTTC
TRBD2 | TRBJ2-7 | . | TRBV25-1 | 18 | CASSPFQTSGRPTYEQYF | TGTGCCAGCAGCCCCTTCCAGACTAGCGGGAGGCCGACCTACGAGCAGTACTTC
TRBD1 | TRBJ1-5 | . | TRBV6-4 | 14 | CARDRKGGGQPQHF | TGTGCTAGAGATCGGAAAGGGGGCGGTCAGCCCCAGCATTTT
TRBD1 | TRBJ1-2 | many | TRBV10-2 | 13 | CASTRQGAQGYTF | TGCGCCAGCACCAGACAGGGGGCTCAAGGCTACACCTTC
. | TRBJ2-2 | many | TRBV7-3 | 15 | CASSSLPRFTGELFF | TGTGCCAGCAGCTCACTACCCCGGTTCACCGGGGAGCTGTTTTTT
. | TRBJ2-5 | . | TRBV7-3 | 15 | CASSLRLQVQSTQYF | TGTGCCAGCAGCTTGCGTCTACAGGTCCAATCGACCCAGTACTTC
. | TRBJ1-2 | many | TRBV20-1 | 14 | CSAQRDHVNYGYTF | TGCAGTGCTCAAAGGGACCACGTAAACTATGGCTACACCTTC
. | TRBJ2-7 | many | TRBV5-1 | 14 | CASSPRPRSHEQYF | TGCGCCAGCAGCCCCCGGCCCCGGTCCCACGAGCAGTACTTC
. | TRBJ1-2 | many | TRBV15 | 14 | CATSREQGRYGYTF | TGTGCCACCAGCAGAGAACAGGGTCGTTATGGCTACACCTTC
TRBD1 | TRBJ1-3 | . | TRBV7-3 | 17 | CASSRLQGGGGGNTIYF | TGTGCCAGCAGCCGGCTACAGGGGGGGGGAGGTGGAAACACCATATATTTT
TRBD2 | TRBJ2-7 | many | TRBV7-2 | 15 | CASSLRGGMTYEQYF | TGTGCCAGCAGCTTAAGGGGAGGGATGACCTACGAGCAGTACTTC
. | TRBJ2-1 | few | TRBV2 | 13 | CASSESLATEQFF | TGTGCCAGCAGTGAATCCTTGGCCACTGAGCAGTTCTTC
. | TRBJ2-5 | . | TRBV29-1 | 15 | CSVDGGERAGETQYF | TGCAGCGTTGATGGAGGGGAACGGGCCGGAGAGACCCAGTACTTC
. | TRBJ2-7 | many | TRBV12-3/TRBV12-4 | 14 | CASSSPGVYYEQYF | TGTGCCAGCAGTTCCCCAGGGGTTTACTACGAGCAGTACTTC